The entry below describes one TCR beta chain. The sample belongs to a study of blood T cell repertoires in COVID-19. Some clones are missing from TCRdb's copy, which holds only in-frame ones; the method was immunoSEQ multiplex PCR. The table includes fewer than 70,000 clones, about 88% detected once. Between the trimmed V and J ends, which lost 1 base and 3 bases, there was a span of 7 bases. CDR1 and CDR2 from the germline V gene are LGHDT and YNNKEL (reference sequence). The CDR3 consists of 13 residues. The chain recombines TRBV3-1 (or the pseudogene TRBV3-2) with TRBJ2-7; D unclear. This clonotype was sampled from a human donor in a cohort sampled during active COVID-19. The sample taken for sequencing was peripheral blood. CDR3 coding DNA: TGTGCCAGCAGCCAAGTGGGCCGCTACGAGCAGTACTTC. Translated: CASSQVGRYEQYF.